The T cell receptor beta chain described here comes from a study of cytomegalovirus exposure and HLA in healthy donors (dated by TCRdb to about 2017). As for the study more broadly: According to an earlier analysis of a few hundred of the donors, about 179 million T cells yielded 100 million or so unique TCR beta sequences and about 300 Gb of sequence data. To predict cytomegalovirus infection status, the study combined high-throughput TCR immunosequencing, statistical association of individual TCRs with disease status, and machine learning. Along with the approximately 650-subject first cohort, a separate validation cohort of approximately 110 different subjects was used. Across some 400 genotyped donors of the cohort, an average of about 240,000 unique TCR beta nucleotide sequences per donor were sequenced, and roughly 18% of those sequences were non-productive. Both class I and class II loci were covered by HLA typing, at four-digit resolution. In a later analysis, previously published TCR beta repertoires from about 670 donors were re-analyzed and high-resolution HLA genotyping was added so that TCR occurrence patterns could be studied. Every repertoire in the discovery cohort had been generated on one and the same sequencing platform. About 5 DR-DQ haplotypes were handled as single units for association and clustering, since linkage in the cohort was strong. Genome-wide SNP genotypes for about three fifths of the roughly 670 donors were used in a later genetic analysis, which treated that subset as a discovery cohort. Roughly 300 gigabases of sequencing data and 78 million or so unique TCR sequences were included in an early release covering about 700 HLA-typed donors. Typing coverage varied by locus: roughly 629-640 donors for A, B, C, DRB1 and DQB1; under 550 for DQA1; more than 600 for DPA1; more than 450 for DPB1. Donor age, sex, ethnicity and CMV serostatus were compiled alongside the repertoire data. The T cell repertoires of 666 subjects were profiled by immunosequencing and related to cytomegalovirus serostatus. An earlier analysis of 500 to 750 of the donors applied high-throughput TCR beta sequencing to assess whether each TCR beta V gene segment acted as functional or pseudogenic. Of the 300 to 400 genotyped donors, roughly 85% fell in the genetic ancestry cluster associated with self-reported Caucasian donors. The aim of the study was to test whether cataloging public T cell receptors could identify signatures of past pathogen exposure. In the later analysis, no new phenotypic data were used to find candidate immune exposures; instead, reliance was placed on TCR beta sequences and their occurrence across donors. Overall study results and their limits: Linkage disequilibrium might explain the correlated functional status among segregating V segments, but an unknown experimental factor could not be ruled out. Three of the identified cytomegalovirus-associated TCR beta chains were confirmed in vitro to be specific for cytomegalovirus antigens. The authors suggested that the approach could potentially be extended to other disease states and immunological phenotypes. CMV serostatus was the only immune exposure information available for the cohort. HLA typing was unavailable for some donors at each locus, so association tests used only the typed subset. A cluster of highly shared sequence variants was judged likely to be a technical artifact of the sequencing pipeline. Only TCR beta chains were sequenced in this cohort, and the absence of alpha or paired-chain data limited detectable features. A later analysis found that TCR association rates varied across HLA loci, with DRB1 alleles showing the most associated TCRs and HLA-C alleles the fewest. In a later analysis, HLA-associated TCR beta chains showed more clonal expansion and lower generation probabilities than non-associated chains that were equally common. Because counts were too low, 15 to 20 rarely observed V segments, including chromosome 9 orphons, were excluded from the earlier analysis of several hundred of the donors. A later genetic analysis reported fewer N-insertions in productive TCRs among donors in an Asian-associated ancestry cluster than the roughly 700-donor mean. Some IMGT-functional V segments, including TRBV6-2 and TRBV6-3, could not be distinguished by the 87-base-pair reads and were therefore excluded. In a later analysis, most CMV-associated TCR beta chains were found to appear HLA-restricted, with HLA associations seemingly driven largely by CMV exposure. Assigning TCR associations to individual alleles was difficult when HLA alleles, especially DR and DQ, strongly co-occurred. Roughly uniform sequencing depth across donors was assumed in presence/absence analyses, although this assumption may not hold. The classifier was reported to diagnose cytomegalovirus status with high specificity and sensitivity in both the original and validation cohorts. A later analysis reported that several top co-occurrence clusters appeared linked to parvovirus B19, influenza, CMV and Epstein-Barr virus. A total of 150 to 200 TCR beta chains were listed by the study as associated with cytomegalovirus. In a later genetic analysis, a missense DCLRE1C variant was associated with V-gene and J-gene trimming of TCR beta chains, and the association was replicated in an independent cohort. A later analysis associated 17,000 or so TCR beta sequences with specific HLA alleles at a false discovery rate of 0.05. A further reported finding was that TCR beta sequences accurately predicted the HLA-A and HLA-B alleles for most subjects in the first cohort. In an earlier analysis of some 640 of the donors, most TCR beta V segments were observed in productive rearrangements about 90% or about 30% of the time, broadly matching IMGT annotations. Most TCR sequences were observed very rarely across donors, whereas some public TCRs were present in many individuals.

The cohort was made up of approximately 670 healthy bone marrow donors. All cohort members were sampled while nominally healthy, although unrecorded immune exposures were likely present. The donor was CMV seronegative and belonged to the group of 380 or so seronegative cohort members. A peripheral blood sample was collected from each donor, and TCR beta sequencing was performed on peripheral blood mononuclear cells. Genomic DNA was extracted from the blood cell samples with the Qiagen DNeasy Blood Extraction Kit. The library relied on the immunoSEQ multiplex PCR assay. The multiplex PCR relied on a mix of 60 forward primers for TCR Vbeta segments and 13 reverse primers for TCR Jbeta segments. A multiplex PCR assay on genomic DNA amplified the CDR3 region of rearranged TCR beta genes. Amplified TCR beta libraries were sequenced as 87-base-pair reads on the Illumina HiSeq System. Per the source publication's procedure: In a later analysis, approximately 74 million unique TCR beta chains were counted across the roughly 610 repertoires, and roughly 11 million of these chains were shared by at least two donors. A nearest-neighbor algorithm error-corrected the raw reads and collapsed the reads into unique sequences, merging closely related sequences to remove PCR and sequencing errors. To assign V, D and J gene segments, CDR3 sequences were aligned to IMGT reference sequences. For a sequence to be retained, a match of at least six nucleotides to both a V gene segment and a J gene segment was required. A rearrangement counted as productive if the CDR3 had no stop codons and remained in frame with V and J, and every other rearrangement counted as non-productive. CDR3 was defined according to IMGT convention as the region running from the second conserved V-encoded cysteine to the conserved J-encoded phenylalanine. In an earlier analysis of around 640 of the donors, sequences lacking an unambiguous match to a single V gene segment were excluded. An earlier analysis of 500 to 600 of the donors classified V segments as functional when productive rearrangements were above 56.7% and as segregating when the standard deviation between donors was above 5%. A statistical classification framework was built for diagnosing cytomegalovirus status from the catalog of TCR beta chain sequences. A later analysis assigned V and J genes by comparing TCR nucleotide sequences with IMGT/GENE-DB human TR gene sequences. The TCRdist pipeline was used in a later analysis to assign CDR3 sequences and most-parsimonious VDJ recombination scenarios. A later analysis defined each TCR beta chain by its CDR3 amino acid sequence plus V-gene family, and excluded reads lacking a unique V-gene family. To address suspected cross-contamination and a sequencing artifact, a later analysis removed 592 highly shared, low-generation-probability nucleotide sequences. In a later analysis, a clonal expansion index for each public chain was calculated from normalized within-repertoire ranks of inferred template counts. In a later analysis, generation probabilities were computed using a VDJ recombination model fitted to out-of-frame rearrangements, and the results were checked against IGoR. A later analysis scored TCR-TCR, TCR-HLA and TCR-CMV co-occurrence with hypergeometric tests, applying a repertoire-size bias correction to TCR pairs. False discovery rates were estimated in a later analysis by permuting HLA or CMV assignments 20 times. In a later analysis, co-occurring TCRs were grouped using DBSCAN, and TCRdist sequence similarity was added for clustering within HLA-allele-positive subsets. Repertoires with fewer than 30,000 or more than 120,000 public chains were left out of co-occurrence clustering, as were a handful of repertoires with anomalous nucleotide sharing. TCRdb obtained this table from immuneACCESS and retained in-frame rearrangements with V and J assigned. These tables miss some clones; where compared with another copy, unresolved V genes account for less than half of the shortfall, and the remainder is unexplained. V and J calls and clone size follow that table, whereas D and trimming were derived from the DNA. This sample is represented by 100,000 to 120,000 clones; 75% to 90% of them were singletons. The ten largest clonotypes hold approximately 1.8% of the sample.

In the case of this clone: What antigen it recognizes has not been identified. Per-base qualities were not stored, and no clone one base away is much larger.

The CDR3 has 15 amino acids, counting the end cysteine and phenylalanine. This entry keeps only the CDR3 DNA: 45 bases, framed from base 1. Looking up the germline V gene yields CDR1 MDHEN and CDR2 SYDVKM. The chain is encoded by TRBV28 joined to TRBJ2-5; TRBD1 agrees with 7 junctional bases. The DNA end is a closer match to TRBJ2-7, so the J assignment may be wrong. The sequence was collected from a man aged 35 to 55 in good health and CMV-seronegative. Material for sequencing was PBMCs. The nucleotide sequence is TGTGCCAGCAGTCTAGGGTCAGGGGGTAACTACGAGCAGTACTTC. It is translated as CASSLGSGGNYEQYF.